These 4 T cell receptor beta chains originate from one sample sequenced in a study of blood T cells in healthy people across ages. Together with a sample-barcoded 5' primer, a J-beta primer mix was included in a second PCR lasting roughly 6 to 12 cycles. TCRdb recomputed calls from the 5' RACE reads with MiXCR, one row per CDR3 protein. The sample lists about 940,000 distinct CDR3 sequences; roughly 43% were seen once. The specimen sequenced was blood. These receptors were taken from a man aged 25-40 years in good health.

The CDR3 protein is CASSRLAVNYGYTF. CDR3 coding DNA: TGTGCCAGCAGCCGACTCGCAGTCAACTATGGCTACACCTTC. The chain has TRBV9 and TRBJ1-2; no clear D gene. Trimming pared 4 bases from V and 2 bases from J, leaving 12 bases between. Germline values: CDR1 SGDLS, CDR2 YYNGEE. The CDR3 totals 14 residues.

This clonotype has only a few counts. The DNA of the CDR3 is TGTGCCAGCACCCCTACCGGGGAGCTGTTTTTT. Translating it yields CASTPTGELFF. The rearrangement joins TRBV12-3 or TRBV12-4 to TRBJ2-2; D call uncertain. The CDR3 is 11 amino acids. V was trimmed by 7 bases and J by 5 bases, leaving 5 bases between them.

Concerning this clonotype itself: This may stem from a read error, because a much larger clone lies one nucleotide away. The chain has TRBV6-4 and TRBJ2-7; D ambiguous. Germline V gives CDR1 MRHNA, CDR2 SNTAGT. Trimming stripped 2 bases from V and 7 bases from J, with 12 bases between. This CDR3 region has 13 residues. The CDR3 coding sequence is TGTGCCAGCAGTGACACTGAATACAATGAGCAGTACTTC. Translating it yields CASSDTEYNEQYF.

Notes on this clonotype: A read error may account for a junction end that differs from germline. V and J are TRBV27 and TRBJ2-1; 10 bases map to TRBD2. From germline, CDR1 is MNHEY and CDR2 SMNVEV (reference sequence). This CDR3 is built from 13 residues. The CDR3 spells CASSLSTSGAQFF. The CDR3 DNA reads as TGTGCCAGCAGTCTATCCACTAGCGGGGCCCAGTTCTTC.